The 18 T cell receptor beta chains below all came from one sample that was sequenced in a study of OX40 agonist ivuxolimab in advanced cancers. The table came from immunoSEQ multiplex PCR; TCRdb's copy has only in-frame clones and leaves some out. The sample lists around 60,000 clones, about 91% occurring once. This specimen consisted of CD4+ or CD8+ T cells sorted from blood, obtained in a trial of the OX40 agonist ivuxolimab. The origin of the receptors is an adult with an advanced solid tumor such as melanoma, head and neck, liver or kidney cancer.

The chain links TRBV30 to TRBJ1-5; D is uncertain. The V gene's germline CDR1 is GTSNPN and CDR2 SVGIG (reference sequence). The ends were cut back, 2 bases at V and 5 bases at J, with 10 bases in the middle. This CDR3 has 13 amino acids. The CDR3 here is CAWSRQRDQPQHF. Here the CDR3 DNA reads TGTGCCTGGAGTCGGCAACGGGATCAGCCCCAGCATTTT. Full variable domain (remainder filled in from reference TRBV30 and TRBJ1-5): SQTIHQWPATLVQPVGSPLSLECTVEGTSNPNLYWYRQAAGRGLQLLFYSVGIGQISSEVPQNLSASRPQDRQFILSSKKLLLSDSGFYLCAWSRQRDQPQHFGDGTRLSIL.

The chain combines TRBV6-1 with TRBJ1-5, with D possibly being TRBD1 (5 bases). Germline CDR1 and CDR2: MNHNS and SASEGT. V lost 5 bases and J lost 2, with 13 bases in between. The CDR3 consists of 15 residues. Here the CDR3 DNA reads TGTGCCAGCAGTTTGAGACCCAGGGGCAATCAGCCCCAGCATTTT. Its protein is CASSLRPRGNQPQHF.

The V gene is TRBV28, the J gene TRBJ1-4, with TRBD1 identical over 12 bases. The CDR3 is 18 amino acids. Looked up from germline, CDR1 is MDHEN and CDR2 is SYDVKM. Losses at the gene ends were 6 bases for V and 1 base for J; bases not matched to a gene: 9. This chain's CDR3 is CASRQTGTGGLTNEKLFF. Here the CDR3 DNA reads TGTGCCAGCAGACAAACCGGGACAGGGGGCTTAACTAATGAAAAACTGTTTTTT.

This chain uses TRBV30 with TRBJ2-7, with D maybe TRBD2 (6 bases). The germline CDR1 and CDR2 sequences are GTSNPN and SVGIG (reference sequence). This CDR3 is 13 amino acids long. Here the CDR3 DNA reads TGTGCAGTAACCCGGGGGTTTACCTACGAGCAGTACTTC. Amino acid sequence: CAVTRGFTYEQYF.

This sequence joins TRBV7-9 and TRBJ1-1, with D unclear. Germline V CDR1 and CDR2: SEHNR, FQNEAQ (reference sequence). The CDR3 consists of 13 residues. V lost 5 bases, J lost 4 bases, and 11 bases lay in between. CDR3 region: CASSPGGVTEAFF. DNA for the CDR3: TGTGCCAGCAGCCCTGGTGGGGTCACTGAAGCTTTCTTT. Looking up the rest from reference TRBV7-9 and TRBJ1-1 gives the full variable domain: DTGVSQNPRHKITKRGQNVTFRCDPISEHNRLYWYRQTLGQGPEFLTYFQNEAQLEKSRLLSDRFSAERPKGSFSTLEIQRTEQGDSAMYLCASSPGGVTEAFFGQGTRLTVV.

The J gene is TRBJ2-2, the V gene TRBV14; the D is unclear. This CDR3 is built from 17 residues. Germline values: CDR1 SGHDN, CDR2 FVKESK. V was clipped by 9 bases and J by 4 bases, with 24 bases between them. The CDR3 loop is CARDSPRFGVGTGELFF. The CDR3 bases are TGTGCCAGAGATTCTCCTCGGTTTGGGGTGGGCACCGGGGAGCTGTTTTTT.

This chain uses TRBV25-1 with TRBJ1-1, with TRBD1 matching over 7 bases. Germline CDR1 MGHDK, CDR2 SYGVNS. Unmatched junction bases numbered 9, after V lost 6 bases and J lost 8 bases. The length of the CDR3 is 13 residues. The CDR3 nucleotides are TGTGCCAGCAGGTGGGGGGACAGCTTAGAAGCTTTCTTT. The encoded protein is CASRWGDSLEAFF.

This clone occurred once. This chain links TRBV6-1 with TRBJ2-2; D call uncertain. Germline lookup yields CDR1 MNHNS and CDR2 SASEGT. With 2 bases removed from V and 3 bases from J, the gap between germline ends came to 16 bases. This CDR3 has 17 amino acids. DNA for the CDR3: TGTGCCAGCAGTGAACTTCTTATCGCAGGAGACACCGGGGAGCTGTTTTTT. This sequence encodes CASSELLIAGDTGELFF.

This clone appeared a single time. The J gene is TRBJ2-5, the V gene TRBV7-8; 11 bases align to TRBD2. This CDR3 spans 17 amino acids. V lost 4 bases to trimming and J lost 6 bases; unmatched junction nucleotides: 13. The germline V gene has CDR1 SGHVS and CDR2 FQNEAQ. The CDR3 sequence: CASSSAWGVAGGQTQYF. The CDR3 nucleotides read TGTGCCAGCAGCTCCGCTTGGGGGGTAGCGGGAGGGCAGACCCAGTACTTC.

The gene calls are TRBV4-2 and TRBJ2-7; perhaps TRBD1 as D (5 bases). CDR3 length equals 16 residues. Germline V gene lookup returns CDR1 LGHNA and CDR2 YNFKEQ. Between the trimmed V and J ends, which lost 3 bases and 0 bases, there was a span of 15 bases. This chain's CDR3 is CASSHILQAGSYEQYF. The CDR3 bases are TGTGCCAGCAGCCACATTCTACAGGCCGGCTCCTACGAGCAGTACTTC.

The CDR3 DNA sequence: TGTGCCAGCATTACTCCGGGCTCCGGAAATGGCTACACCTTC. Its translation is CASITPGSGNGYTF. The rearrangement joins TRBV6-6 to TRBJ1-2, with no clear D. The CDR3 consists of 14 residues. Trimming left V 7 bases short and J 6 bases short, with 18 bases between. The germline V gene has CDR1 MNHNY and CDR2 SVGAGI (reference sequence).

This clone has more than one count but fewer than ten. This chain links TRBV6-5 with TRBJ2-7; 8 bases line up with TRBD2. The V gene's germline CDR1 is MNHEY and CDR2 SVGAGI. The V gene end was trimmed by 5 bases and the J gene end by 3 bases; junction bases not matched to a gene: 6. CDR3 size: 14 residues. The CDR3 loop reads CASSGTRGIYEQYF. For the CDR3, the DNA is TGTGCCAGCAGTGGGACTAGGGGTATCTACGAGCAGTACTTC.

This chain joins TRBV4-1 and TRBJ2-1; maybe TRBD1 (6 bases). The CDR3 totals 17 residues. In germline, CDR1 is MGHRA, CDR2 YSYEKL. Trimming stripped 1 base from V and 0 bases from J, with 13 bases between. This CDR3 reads CASSQAGDSSSYNEQFF. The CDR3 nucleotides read TGCGCCAGCAGCCAAGCAGGGGATTCCAGCTCCTACAATGAGCAGTTCTTC.

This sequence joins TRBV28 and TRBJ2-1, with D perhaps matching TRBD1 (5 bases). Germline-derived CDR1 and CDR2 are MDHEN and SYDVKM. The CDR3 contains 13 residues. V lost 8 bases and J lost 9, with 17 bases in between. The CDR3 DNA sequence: TGTGCCAGCCTCTTAATAACAGGCAGTGAGCAGTTCTTC. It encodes CASLLITGSEQFF.

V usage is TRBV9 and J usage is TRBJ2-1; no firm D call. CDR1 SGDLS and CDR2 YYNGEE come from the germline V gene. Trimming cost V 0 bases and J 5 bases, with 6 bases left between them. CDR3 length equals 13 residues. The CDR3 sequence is CASSVVLDNEQFF. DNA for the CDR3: TGTGCCAGCAGCGTAGTGCTTGACAATGAGCAGTTCTTC. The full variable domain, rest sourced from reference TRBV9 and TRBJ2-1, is DSGVTQTPKHLITATGQRVTLRCSPRSGDLSVYWYQQSLDQGLQFLIQYYNGEERAKGNILERFSAQQFPDLHSELNLSSLELGDSALYFCASSVVLDNEQFFGPGTRLTVL.

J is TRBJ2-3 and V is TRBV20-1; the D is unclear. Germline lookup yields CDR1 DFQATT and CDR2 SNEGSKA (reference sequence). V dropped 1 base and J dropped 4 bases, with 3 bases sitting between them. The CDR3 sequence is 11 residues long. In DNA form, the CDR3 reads TGCAGTGCTAGAGTCTCAGATACGCAGTATTTT. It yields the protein CSARVSDTQYF.

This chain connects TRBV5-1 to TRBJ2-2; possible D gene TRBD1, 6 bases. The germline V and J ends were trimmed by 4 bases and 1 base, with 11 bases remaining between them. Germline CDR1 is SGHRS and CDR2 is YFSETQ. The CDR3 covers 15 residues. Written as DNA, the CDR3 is TGCGCCAGCAGCCCCGGGACATTGAACACCGGGGAGCTGTTTTTT. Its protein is CASSPGTLNTGELFF.

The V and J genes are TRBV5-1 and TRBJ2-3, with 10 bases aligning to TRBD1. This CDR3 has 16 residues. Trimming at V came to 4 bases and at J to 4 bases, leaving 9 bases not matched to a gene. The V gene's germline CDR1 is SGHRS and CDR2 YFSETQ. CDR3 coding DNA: TGCGCCAGCAGCAAGACAGGGGGCCTAGCCGCAGATACGCAGTATTTT. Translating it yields CASSKTGGLAADTQYF.